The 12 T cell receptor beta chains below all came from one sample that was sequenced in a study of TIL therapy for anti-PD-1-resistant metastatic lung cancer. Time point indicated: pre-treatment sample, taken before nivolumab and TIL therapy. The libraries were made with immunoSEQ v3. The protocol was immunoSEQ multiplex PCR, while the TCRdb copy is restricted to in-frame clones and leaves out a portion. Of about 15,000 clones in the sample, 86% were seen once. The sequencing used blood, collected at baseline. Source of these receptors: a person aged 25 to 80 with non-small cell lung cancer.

In DNA, the CDR3 is TGTGCCAGCTCACCAGGGCTCGAGGTCTATGGCTACACCTTC. As protein: CASSPGLEVYGYTF. The chain carries TRBV18 and TRBJ1-2; D not resolved. V was shortened by 2 bases and J by 4 bases, with 11 bases between the two germline ends. The CDR3 spans 14 residues. The V gene's germline CDR1 is KGHSH and CDR2 LQKENI.

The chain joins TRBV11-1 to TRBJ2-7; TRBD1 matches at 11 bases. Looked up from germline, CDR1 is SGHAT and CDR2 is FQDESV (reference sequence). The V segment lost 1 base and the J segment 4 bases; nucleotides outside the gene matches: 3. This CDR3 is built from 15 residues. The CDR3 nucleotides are TGTGCCAGCAGCTTAGTCGGGACAGGGGGTTACGAGCAGTACTTC. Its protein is CASSLVGTGGYEQYF.

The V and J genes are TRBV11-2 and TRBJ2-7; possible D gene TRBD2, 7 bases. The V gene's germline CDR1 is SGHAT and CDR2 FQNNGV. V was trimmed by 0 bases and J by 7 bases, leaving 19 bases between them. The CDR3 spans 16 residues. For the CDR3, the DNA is TGTGCCAGCAGCTTAGAGGGGGGGGACACCGTGTGGGAGCAGTACTTC. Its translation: CASSLEGGDTVWEQYF.

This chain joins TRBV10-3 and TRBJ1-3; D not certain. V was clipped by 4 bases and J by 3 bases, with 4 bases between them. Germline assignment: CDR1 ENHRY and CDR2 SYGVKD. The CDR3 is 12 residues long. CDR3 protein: CAISGDGNTIYF. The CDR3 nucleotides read TGTGCCATCAGTGGAGATGGAAACACCATATATTTT.

This CDR3 is CASSFFHSYNEQFF. CDR3 in DNA: TGTGCCAGCAGCTTTTTTCACTCCTACAATGAGCAGTTCTTC. V is TRBV5-5 and J is TRBJ2-1, with D uncertain. Germline loops: CDR1 SGHKS, CDR2 YYEKEE (reference sequence). Trimming cost V 2 bases and J 0 bases, with 6 bases left between them. The CDR3 is 14 residues long.

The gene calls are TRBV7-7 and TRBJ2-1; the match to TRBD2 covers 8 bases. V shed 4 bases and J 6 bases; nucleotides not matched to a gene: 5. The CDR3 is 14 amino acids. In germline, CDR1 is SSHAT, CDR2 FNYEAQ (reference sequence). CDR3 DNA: TGTGCCAGCAGCTCCGGGACTAGTGGCAATGAGCAGTTCTTC. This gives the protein CASSSGTSGNEQFF.

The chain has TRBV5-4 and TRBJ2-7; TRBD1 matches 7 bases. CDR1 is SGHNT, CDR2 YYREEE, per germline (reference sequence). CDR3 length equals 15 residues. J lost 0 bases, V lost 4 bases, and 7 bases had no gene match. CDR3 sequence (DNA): TGTGCCAGCAGCCTAGGGGGCATTAGCTCCTACGAGCAGTACTTC. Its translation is CASSLGGISSYEQYF.

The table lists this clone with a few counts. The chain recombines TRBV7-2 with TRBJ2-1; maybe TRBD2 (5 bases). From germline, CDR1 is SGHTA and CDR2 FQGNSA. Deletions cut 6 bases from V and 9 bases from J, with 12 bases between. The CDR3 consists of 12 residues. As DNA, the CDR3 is TGTGCCAGCAGTCACTCCGCGGGTGAGCAGTTCTTC. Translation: CASSHSAGEQFF. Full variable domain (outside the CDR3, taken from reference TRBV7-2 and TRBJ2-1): GAGVSQSPSNKVTEKGKDVELRCDPISGHTALYWYRQSLGQGLEFLIYFQGNSAPDKSGLPSDRFSAERTGGSVSTLTIQRTQQEDSAVYLCASSHSAGEQFFGPGTRLTVL.

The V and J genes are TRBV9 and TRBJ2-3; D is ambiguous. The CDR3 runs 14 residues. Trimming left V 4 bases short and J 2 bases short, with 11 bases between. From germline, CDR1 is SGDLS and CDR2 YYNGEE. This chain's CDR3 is CASSPEHTTDTQYF. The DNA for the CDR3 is TGTGCCAGCAGCCCCGAGCACACCACAGATACGCAGTATTTT.

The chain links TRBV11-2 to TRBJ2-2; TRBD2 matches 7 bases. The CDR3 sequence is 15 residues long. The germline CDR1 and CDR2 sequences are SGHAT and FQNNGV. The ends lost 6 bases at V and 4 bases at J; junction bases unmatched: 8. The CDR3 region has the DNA TGTGCCAGCAGATACTTTGGGGGGGGCACCGGGGAGCTGTTTTTT. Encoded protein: CASRYFGGGTGELFF.

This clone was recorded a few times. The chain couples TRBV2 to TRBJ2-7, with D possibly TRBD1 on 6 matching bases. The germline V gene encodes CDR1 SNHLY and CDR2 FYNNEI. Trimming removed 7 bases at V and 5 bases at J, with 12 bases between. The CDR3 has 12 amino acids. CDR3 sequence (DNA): TGTGCCAGCATTCGTTCAGGGGACGAGCAGTACTTC. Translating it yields CASIRSGDEQYF.

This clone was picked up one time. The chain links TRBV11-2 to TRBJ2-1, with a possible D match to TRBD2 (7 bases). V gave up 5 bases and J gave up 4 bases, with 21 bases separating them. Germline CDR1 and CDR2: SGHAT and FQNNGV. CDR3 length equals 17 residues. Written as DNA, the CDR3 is TGTGCCAGCAGCCTCCCCACTCCAGGGGAGGGTTACAATGAGCAGTTCTTC. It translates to CASSLPTPGEGYNEQFF.